Listed below are T cell receptor beta chains from one sample, sequenced in a study of cytomegalovirus exposure and HLA in healthy donors. Produced via immunoSEQ multiplex PCR; TCRdb's table is partial and in-frame only. The sample has under 200,000 clones, roughly 68% seen once. The sample consisted of PBMCs. These receptors were taken from a woman aged 25 to 39 in good health and CMV-seronegative. The CDR3 runs from the conserved cysteine through the conserved F or W. The order of the fields is V gene, D gene, J gene, clone size, CDR3 protein, CDR3 DNA. The D gene is left open where the match is weak. Rows may omit the clone size; those that give it use once, few, many or a size class.

V: TRBV28
D: NA
J: TRBJ1-3
size: NA
CDR3: CASSFLYSGNTIYF
DNA: TGTGCCAGCAGTTTCCTGTACTCTGGAAACACCATATATTTT

V: TRBV2
D: TRBD2
J: TRBJ2-5
size: NA
CDR3: CASSDHREVVETQYF
DNA: TGTGCCAGCAGTGATCACCGGGAGGTCGTAGAGACCCAGTACTTC

V: TRBV15
D: TRBD2
J: TRBJ2-7
size: NA
CDR3: CATSREREAYEQYF
DNA: TGTGCCACCAGCAGGGAGCGGGAAGCCTACGAGCAGTACTTC

V: TRBV11-2
D: NA
J: TRBJ2-7
size: NA
CDR3: CASSLGSPGEAYEQYF
DNA: TGTGCCAGCAGCTTAGGGTCCCCCGGGGAGGCCTACGAGCAGTACTTC

V: TRBV21-1
D: NA
J: TRBJ2-3
size: NA
CDR3: CASIHLGQGIGKYTQYF
DNA: TGTGCCAGCATCCACTTAGGACAGGGAATCGGTAAATATACGCAGTATTTT

V: TRBV25-1
D: NA
J: TRBJ1-4
size: few
CDR3: CASSEGAFRGEKLFF
DNA: TGTGCCAGCAGTGAAGGAGCATTCAGGGGTGAAAAACTGTTTTTT

V: TRBV6-6
D: NA
J: TRBJ2-3
size: NA
CDR3: CASSYSLTRGDTQYF
DNA: TGTGCCAGCAGTTACTCCCTGACAAGGGGAGATACGCAGTATTTT

V: TRBV18
D: TRBD1
J: TRBJ2-5
size: NA
CDR3: CASSPTLQGYQETQYF
DNA: TGTGCCAGCTCACCTACGCTACAGGGGTACCAAGAGACCCAGTACTTC

V: TRBV6-1
D: TRBD2
J: TRBJ2-3
size: NA
CDR3: CASRTSVTDTQYF
DNA: TGTGCCAGCAGGACTAGCGTAACAGATACGCAGTATTTT

V: TRBV27
D: TRBD2
J: TRBJ2-7
size: NA
CDR3: CASSWGYGTSGAYEQYF
DNA: TGTGCCAGCAGTTGGGGCTACGGGACTAGCGGAGCCTACGAGCAGTACTTC

V: TRBV7-2
D: TRBD2
J: TRBJ2-1
size: NA
CDR3: CASSSGGDEQFF
DNA: TGTGCCAGCAGCTCGGGGGGGGATGAGCAGTTCTTC

V: TRBV11-2
D: NA
J: TRBJ2-5
size: NA
CDR3: CASSLGLQETQYF
DNA: TGTGCCAGCAGCTTAGGACTTCAAGAGACCCAGTACTTC

V: TRBV9
D: NA
J: TRBJ2-6
size: NA
CDR3: CASSGSLTPQLSGANVLTF
DNA: TGTGCCAGCAGCGGTTCCTTGACACCGCAACTCTCTGGGGCCAACGTCCTGACTTTC

V: TRBV7-9
D: NA
J: TRBJ2-2
size: NA
CDR3: CASSLAGEGGTGELFF
DNA: TGTGCCAGCAGCTTAGCGGGAGAAGGAGGCACCGGGGAGCTGTTTTTT

V: TRBV5-4
D: NA
J: TRBJ1-4
size: NA
CDR3: CASSLRTANEKLFF
DNA: TGTGCCAGCAGCTTGCGGACAGCTAATGAAAAACTGTTTTTT

V: TRBV27
D: TRBD2
J: TRBJ2-3
size: NA
CDR3: CASSIADRETTSGRLETQYF
DNA: TGTGCCAGCAGTATAGCAGACAGGGAAACGACTAGCGGGAGGTTGGAGACGCAGTATTTT

V: TRBV7-7
D: NA
J: TRBJ2-2
size: NA
CDR3: CASSSSLNTGELFF
DNA: TGTGCCAGCAGCTCGTCGTTGAACACCGGGGAGCTGTTTTTT

V: TRBV9
D: NA
J: TRBJ2-1
size: few
CDR3: CASSVAGVGSYNEQFF
DNA: TGTGCCAGCAGCGTAGCCGGGGTTGGGTCCTACAATGAGCAGTTCTTC

V: TRBV11-2
D: TRBD1
J: TRBJ2-3
size: NA
CDR3: CASSSRDRELDTQYF
DNA: TGTGCCAGCAGCTCCCGGGACAGGGAACTAGATACGCAGTATTTT

V: TRBV30
D: TRBD1
J: TRBJ2-7
size: NA
CDR3: CAWSADRAYEQYF
DNA: TGTGCCTGGAGTGCCGACAGGGCCTACGAGCAGTACTTC

V: TRBV7-9
D: NA
J: TRBJ1-2
size: NA
CDR3: CASSLIGGYTF
DNA: TGTGCCAGCAGCTTGATCGGTGGCTACACCTTC

V: TRBV27
D: TRBD1
J: TRBJ1-2
size: once
CDR3: CASSFTGQGGYGYTF
DNA: TGTGCCAGCAGTTTCACGGGACAGGGGGGCTATGGCTACACCTTC

V: TRBV7-3
D: TRBD2
J: TRBJ2-1
size: NA
CDR3: CASSLRASGGMNYNEQFF
DNA: TGTGCCAGCAGCTTAAGGGCTAGCGGGGGGATGAATTACAATGAGCAGTTCTTC

V: TRBV6-1
D: NA
J: TRBJ2-2
size: NA
CDR3: CASTAWTANTGELFF
DNA: TGTGCCAGCACTGCTTGGACAGCGAACACCGGGGAGCTGTTTTTT

V: TRBV5-4
D: TRBD2
J: TRBJ2-2
size: NA
CDR3: CASSLGTSGGPNTGELFF
DNA: TGTGCCAGCAGCTTGGGGACTAGCGGGGGGCCGAACACCGGGGAGCTGTTTTTT

V: TRBV6-4
D: TRBD1
J: TRBJ2-3
size: NA
CDR3: CASSGDRGVRTQYF
DNA: TGTGCCAGCAGTGGGGACAGGGGCGTTCGGACGCAGTATTTT

V: TRBV19
D: TRBD1
J: TRBJ1-5
size: NA
CDR3: CASSAGTGALQPQHF
DNA: TGTGCCAGTAGTGCCGGGACAGGGGCCCTTCAGCCCCAGCATTTT

V: TRBV19
D: NA
J: TRBJ1-4
size: NA
CDR3: CASSSTGLGEKLFF
DNA: TGTGCCAGTAGTTCCACAGGGTTGGGTGAAAAACTGTTTTTT

V: TRBV7-2
D: TRBD2
J: TRBJ2-7
size: once
CDR3: CASSSQAGSYEQYF
DNA: TGTGCCAGCAGCTCCCAAGCGGGAAGCTACGAGCAGTACTTC

V: TRBV5-8
D: NA
J: TRBJ2-6
size: once
CDR3: CASSIPDIYSGANVLTF
DNA: TGTGCCAGCAGCATACCGGACATTTACTCTGGGGCCAACGTCCTGACTTTC

V: TRBV28
D: NA
J: TRBJ1-3
size: NA
CDR3: CASSLVGFSGNTIYF
DNA: TGTGCCAGCAGTTTGGTCGGGTTCTCTGGAAACACCATATATTTT

V: TRBV7-2
D: TRBD1
J: TRBJ1-2
size: NA
CDR3: CASSLRGVGRGPDGYTF
DNA: TGTGCCAGCAGCTTAAGGGGTGTGGGCAGGGGGCCCGATGGCTACACCTTC

V: TRBV29-1
D: TRBD1
J: TRBJ1-1
size: NA
CDR3: CSVAGETGIAEAFF
DNA: TGCAGCGTTGCAGGGGAGACAGGGATCGCTGAAGCTTTCTTT

V: TRBV7-3
D: TRBD1
J: TRBJ2-7
size: NA
CDR3: CASSTTGGEQYF
DNA: TGTGCCAGCAGCACCACAGGGGGTGAGCAGTACTTC

V: TRBV6-1
D: NA
J: TRBJ1-6
size: NA
CDR3: CASSDRGNSPLHF
DNA: TGTGCCAGCAGTGACAGGGGTAATTCACCCCTCCACTTT

V: TRBV6-6
D: NA
J: TRBJ2-6
size: NA
CDR3: CASRGGSGSGANVLTF
DNA: TGTGCCAGCAGGGGGGGATCTGGCTCTGGGGCCAACGTCCTGACTTTC

V: TRBV4-2
D: TRBD2
J: TRBJ2-2
size: NA
CDR3: CASSQDSERGGLAGELFF
DNA: TGTGCCAGCAGCCAAGATAGTGAGCGGGGGGGCCTCGCCGGGGAGCTGTTTTTT

V: TRBV5-1
D: NA
J: TRBJ2-3
size: once
CDR3: CASSFTAASDTDTQYF
DNA: TGCGCCAGCAGCTTCACGGCGGCTAGTGACACAGATACGCAGTATTTT

V: TRBV5-1
D: TRBD1
J: TRBJ2-1
size: NA
CDR3: CASSLDRVYNEQFF
DNA: TGCGCCAGCAGTTTGGACAGGGTATACAATGAGCAGTTCTTC

V: TRBV19
D: NA
J: TRBJ1-1
size: NA
CDR3: CASGQVGTEAFF
DNA: TGTGCCAGTGGTCAGGTGGGCACTGAAGCTTTCTTT

V: TRBV7-3
D: TRBD2
J: TRBJ2-2
size: NA
CDR3: CASSVAPLASGSGELFF
DNA: TGTGCCAGCAGCGTGGCCCCACTAGCGTCCGGTTCCGGGGAGCTGTTTTTT